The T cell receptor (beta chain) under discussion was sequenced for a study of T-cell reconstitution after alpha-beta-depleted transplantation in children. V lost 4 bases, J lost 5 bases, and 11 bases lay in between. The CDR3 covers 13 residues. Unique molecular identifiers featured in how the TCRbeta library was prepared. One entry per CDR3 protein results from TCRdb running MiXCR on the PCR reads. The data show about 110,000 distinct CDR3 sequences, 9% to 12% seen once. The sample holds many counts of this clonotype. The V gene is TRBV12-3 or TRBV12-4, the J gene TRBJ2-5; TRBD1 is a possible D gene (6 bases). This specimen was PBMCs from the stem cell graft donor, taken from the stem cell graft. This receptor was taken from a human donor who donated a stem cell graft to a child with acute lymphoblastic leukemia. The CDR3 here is CASSWTAWETQYF. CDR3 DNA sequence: TGTGCCAGCAGTTGGACAGCATGGGAGACCCAGTACTTC.